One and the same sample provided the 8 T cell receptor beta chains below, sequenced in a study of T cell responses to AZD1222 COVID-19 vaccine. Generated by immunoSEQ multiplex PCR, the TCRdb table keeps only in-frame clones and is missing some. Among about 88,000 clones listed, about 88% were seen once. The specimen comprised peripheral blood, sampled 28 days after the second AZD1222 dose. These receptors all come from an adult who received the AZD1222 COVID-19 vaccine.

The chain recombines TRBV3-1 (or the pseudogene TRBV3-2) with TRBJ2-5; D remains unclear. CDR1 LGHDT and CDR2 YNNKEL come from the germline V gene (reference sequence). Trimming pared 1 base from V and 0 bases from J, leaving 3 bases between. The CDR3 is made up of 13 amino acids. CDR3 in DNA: TGTGCCAGCAGCCAAGCGGACCAAGAGACCCAGTACTTC. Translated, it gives CASSQADQETQYF.

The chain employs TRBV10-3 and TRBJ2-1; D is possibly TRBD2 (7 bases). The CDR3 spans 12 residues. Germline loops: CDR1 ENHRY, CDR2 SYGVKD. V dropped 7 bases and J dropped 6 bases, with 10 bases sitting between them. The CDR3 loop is CAIKGGANEQFF. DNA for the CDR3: TGTGCCATCAAGGGGGGGGCCAATGAGCAGTTCTTC.

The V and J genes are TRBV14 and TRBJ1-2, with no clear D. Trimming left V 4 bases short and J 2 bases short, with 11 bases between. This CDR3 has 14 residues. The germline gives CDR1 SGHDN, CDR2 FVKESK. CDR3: CASSLQRRNYGYTF. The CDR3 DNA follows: TGTGCCAGCAGCCTACAGAGGAGGAACTATGGCTACACCTTC.

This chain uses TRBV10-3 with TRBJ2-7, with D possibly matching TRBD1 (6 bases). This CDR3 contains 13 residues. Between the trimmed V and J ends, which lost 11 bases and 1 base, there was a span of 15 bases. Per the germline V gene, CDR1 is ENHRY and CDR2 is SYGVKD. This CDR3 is CASGAGESYEQYF. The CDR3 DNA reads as TGTGCCTCCGGGGCAGGGGAGTCCTACGAGCAGTACTTC.

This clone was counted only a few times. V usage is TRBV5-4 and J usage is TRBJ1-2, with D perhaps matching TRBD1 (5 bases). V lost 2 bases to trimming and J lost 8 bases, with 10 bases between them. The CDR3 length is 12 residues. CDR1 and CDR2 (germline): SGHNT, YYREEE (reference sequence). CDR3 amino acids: CASSFSGIGYTF. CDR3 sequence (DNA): TGTGCCAGCAGCTTTTCAGGGATCGGCTACACCTTC.

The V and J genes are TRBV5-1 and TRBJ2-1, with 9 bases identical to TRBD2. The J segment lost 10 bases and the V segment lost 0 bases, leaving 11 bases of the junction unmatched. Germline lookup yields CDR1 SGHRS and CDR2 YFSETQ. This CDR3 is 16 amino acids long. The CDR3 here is CASSLVVAGAQGEQFF. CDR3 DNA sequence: TGCGCCAGCAGCTTGGTAGTAGCGGGGGCGCAAGGCGAGCAGTTCTTC.

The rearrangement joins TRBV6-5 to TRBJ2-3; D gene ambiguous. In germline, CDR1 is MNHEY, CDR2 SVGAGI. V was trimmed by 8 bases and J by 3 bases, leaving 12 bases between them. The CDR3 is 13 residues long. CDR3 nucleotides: TGTGCCAGCGGTCCTTACTTTACAGATACGCAGTATTTT. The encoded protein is CASGPYFTDTQYF.

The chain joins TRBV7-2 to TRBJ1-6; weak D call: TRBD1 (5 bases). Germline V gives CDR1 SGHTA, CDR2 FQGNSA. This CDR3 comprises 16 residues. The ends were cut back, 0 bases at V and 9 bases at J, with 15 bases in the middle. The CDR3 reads CASSLAAGVRASPLHF. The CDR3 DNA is TGTGCCAGCAGCTTAGCCGCGGGGGTTAGGGCTTCACCCCTCCACTTT.